Sequencing of this TCR beta chain was carried out in a study of OX40 agonist ivuxolimab in advanced cancers. Only in-frame clones appear in the TCRdb table, and some are missing; sequencing was by immunoSEQ multiplex PCR. The profile covers 55,000 to 70,000 clones, with 80% to 85% appearing a single time and approximately 4.5% taken by the ten largest. Germline CDR1 and CDR2: MDHEN and SYDVKM. Trimming cost V 2 bases and J 4 bases, with 9 bases left between them. The CDR3 totals 14 residues. This sequence was found in an adult with an advanced solid tumor such as melanoma, head and neck, liver or kidney cancer. The chain uses TRBV28 and TRBJ1-5; D is perhaps TRBD1 (5 bases). This material consisted of CD4+ or CD8+ T cells sorted from blood, taken in a trial of the OX40 agonist ivuxolimab. The CDR3 coding sequence is TGTGCCAGCAGTTTAACAGGCCAGAATCAGCCCCAGCATTTT. Translating gives CASSLTGQNQPQHF. Full variable domain (rest looked up from reference TRBV28 and TRBJ1-5): DVKVTQSSRYLVKRTGEKVFLECVQDMDHENMFWYRQDPGLGLRLIYFSYDVKMKEKGDIPEGYSVSREKKERFSLILESASTNQTSMYLCASSLTGQNQPQHFGDGTRLSIL.